Listed here are 29 T cell receptor beta chains from one sample, sequenced in a study of blood T cell repertoires in COVID-19. The protocol was immunoSEQ multiplex PCR, while the TCRdb copy is restricted to in-frame clones and leaves out a portion. The sample lists tens of thousands of clones; 88% were seen once. Sequences were obtained from peripheral blood. The receptor set was obtained from a woman at least 80 years old with active or convalescent COVID-19.

This rearrangement joins TRBV18 to TRBJ1-1, with D unclear. The V gene lost 2 bases and the J gene lost 0 bases, with 7 bases spanning the gap. Germline loops: CDR1 KGHSH, CDR2 LQKENI. The CDR3 is 14 amino acids. The CDR3, as DNA: TGTGCCAGCTCACCATTACATTTGAACACTGAAGCTTTCTTT. Translating gives CASSPLHLNTEAFF.

The chain has TRBV3-1 (or the pseudogene TRBV3-2) and TRBJ2-1, with D tentatively TRBD2 (5 bases). The V and J ends lost 1 base and 3 bases respectively, with 19 bases between them. The CDR3 is 18 amino acids. The germline gives CDR1 LGHDT, CDR2 YNNKEL (reference sequence). The CDR3: CASSQGTLVRDLYNEQFF. The CDR3 bases are TGTGCCAGCAGCCAAGGGACCCTCGTCCGGGATCTCTACAATGAGCAGTTCTTC.

This clone was counted once. The chain carries TRBV6-5 and TRBJ2-7, with D possibly TRBD1 on 6 matching bases. This CDR3 comprises 15 residues. Looked up from germline, CDR1 is MNHEY and CDR2 is SVGAGI. The ends were cut back, 2 bases at V and 2 bases at J, with 13 bases in the middle. The CDR3: CASSYKRDTTYEQYF. In nucleotides, the CDR3 is TGTGCCAGCAGTTACAAAAGGGACACGACCTACGAGCAGTACTTC.

The chain is built from TRBV5-1 and TRBJ2-5, with 8 positions matching TRBD1. The CDR3 loop spans 14 amino acids. Germline loops: CDR1 SGHRS, CDR2 YFSETQ. The junction had 3 bases not matched to a gene; V was cut back by 4 bases and J by 1 base. The CDR3 region is CASSGQGLQETQYF. The CDR3 bases are TGCGCCAGCAGCGGACAGGGCCTCCAAGAGACCCAGTACTTC.

The chain carries TRBV27 and TRBJ2-3; 9 bases fit TRBD2. The trim removed 6 bases at V and 2 bases at J, leaving 9 bases unmatched. Germline V gene lookup returns CDR1 MNHEY and CDR2 SMNVEV (reference sequence). The CDR3 has 16 residues. CDR3 loop: CASSPRTSALTDTQYF. Here the CDR3 DNA reads TGTGCCAGCAGCCCTAGGACTAGCGCCCTCACAGATACGCAGTATTTT.

The chain carries TRBV5-6 and TRBJ2-2; 10 positions agree with TRBD1. The V segment lost 3 bases and the J segment 5 bases; nucleotides outside the gene matches: 4. The CDR3 spans 15 residues. In germline, CDR1 is SGHDT, CDR2 YYEEEE. The CDR3 loop reads CASSSGTGVTGELFF. The CDR3 DNA reads TGTGCCAGCAGCTCCGGGACAGGGGTTACCGGGGAGCTGTTTTTT.

The rearrangement uses TRBV2 and TRBJ2-6; 7 bases align to TRBD2. The CDR3 extends over 17 amino acids. J gave up 4 bases and V 5 bases, and 11 bases lay outside the gene matches. Germline V gene sequence: CDR1 SNHLY, CDR2 FYNNEI. The CDR3 is CASSWGTGGAGANVLTF. The CDR3 DNA follows: TGTGCCAGCAGTTGGGGTACGGGGGGTGCCGGGGCCAACGTCCTGACTTTC. Complete variable domain (other parts from reference TRBV2 and TRBJ2-6): EPEVTQTPSHQVTQMGQEVILRCVPISNHLYFYWYRQILGQKVEFLVSFYNNEISEKSEIFDDQFSVERPDGSNFTLKIRSTKLEDSAMYFCASSWGTGGAGANVLTFGAGSRLTVL.

The chain uses TRBV9 and TRBJ1-5, with D possibly matching TRBD1 (5 bases). This CDR3 comprises 15 residues. V dropped 3 bases and J dropped 1 base, with 11 bases sitting between them. Germline CDR1 SGDLS, CDR2 YYNGEE. CDR3 sequence reads: CASSAGHGSNQPQHF. The CDR3, as DNA: TGTGCCAGCAGCGCTGGACATGGGAGCAATCAGCCCCAGCATTTT.

The genes are TRBV7-9 and TRBJ1-5, with D maybe TRBD1 (6 bases). With 2 bases removed from V and 8 bases from J, the gap between germline ends came to 16 bases. Germline V gene sequence: CDR1 SEHNR, CDR2 FQNEAQ (reference sequence). CDR3 length: 15 residues. The CDR3 region is CASSLLGDIGEPQHF. CDR3 DNA: TGTGCCAGCAGCTTATTGGGGGACATAGGGGAGCCCCAGCATTTT.

The genes are TRBV12-3 or TRBV12-4 and TRBJ1-1; D possibly corresponds to TRBD1 (6 bases). The CDR3 consists of 12 residues. Trimming pared 2 bases from V and 8 bases from J, leaving 9 bases between. The CDR3 DNA reads TGTGCCAGCAGTTTAAGGGGGATCGAAGCTTTCTTT. It translates to CASSLRGIEAFF.

This clone appeared once. V gene TRBV2 combines with J gene TRBJ2-1; D may be TRBD1 (5 bases). This CDR3 is built from 14 residues. Germline CDR1 and CDR2: SNHLY and FYNNEI. V was trimmed by 5 bases and J by 4 bases, leaving 12 bases between them. The CDR3 DNA sequence: TGTGCCAGCAGTTTCAGGGCTCCTTACAATGAGCAGTTCTTC. Its protein is CASSFRAPYNEQFF.

The V and J genes are TRBV6-4 and TRBJ1-1; 9 nucleotides agree with TRBD1. Germline V gene sequence: CDR1 MRHNA, CDR2 SNTAGT. The trim removed 6 bases at V and 3 bases at J, leaving 8 bases unmatched. The CDR3 consists of 15 residues. This CDR3 is CASRERDRVHTEAFF. CDR3 DNA sequence: TGTGCCAGCAGGGAACGGGACAGGGTGCACACTGAAGCTTTCTTT.

The chain combines TRBV5-1 with TRBJ2-3; a possible D gene is TRBD1 (6 bases). V shed 5 bases and J shed 5 bases, with 12 bases lying between them. Germline lookup yields CDR1 SGHRS and CDR2 YFSETQ. The CDR3 is 13 residues long. CDR3 sequence: CASRTQGQDTQYF. For the CDR3, the DNA is TGCGCCAGCAGAACTCAGGGACAAGATACGCAGTATTTT. The variable domain in full, completed from reference TRBV5-1 and TRBJ2-3, reads KAGVTQTPRYLIKTRGQQVTLSCSPISGHRSVSWYQQTPGQGLQFLFEYFSETQRNKGNFPGRFSGRQFSNSRSEMNVSTLELGDSALYLCASRTQGQDTQYFGPGTRLTVL.

The chain carries TRBV6-5 and TRBJ1-2; 10 bases are shared with TRBD1. There are 14 residues in the CDR3. V shed 2 bases, J shed 7 bases, and the junction held 4 bases outside the gene matches. Germline V gene lookup returns CDR1 MNHEY and CDR2 SVGAGI. CDR3 sequence reads: CASSYRQGARGYTF. The CDR3 nucleotides are TGTGCCAGCAGTTACCGACAGGGGGCGCGTGGCTACACCTTC.

The rearrangement links TRBV10-2 to TRBJ2-1, with 7 bases that match TRBD2. V was pared by 3 bases and J by 3 bases, with 5 bases of the junction left unmatched. CDR1 is WSHSY, CDR2 SAAADI, per germline. The length of the CDR3 is 15 residues. The CDR3, as DNA: TGCGCCAGCAGTGATGACGGGGGGAACTACAATGAGCAGTTCTTC. This encodes CASSDDGGNYNEQFF.

In the case of this clone: One junction end does not reproduce the germline sequence, and a read error may be involved. This chain links TRBV5-1 with TRBJ2-3, with TRBD2 identical over 13 bases. This CDR3 comprises 16 residues. Germline loops: CDR1 SGHRS, CDR2 YFSETQ. The CDR3 is CASSSGLAGVADTQYF. The CDR3 DNA reads as TGCGCCAGCAGCTCCGGACTAGCGGGAGTTGCAGATACGCAGTACTTT.

The chain uses TRBV7-2 and TRBJ2-7; 9 bases map to TRBD2. The V gene end was trimmed by 3 bases and the J gene end by 6 bases; junction bases not matched to a gene: 12. Germline CDR1 reads SGHTA; CDR2 reads FQGNSA. This CDR3 is built from 16 residues. CDR3 loop: CASSLPELAGFFEQYF. The CDR3 nucleotides read TGTGCCAGCAGCTTGCCAGAGCTAGCGGGATTCTTCGAGCAGTACTTC. The entire variable domain, with the rest obtained from reference TRBV7-2 and TRBJ2-7, is as follows: GAGVSQSPSNKVTEKGKDVELRCDPISGHTALYWYRQSLGQGLEFLIYFQGNSAPDKSGLPSDRFSAERTGGSVSTLTIQRTQQEDSAVYLCASSLPELAGFFEQYFGPGTRLTVT.

The CDR3 region is CASLLTGVYNEQFF. The CDR3 nucleotides are TGTGCTAGTCTTTTGACAGGGGTTTACAATGAGCAGTTCTTC. The chain is built from TRBV12-5 and TRBJ2-1; 8 bases align to TRBD1. Germline CDR1 is LGHNT and CDR2 is FRNRAP. V shed 8 bases, J shed 4 bases, and the junction held 7 bases outside the gene matches. The CDR3 length is 14 residues.

In DNA, the CDR3 is TGTGCTAGTGGTTTATCAGGGGGGCGGACTGAAGCTTTCTTT. It translates to CASGLSGGRTEAFF. The chain carries TRBV12-5 and TRBJ1-1; 7 bases map to TRBD1. V lost 3 bases to trimming and J lost 5 bases; unmatched junction nucleotides: 6. The CDR3 runs to 14 residues. The germline V gene has CDR1 LGHNT and CDR2 FRNRAP.

The CDR3: CAWTQWQGTNEAFF. DNA for the CDR3: TGTGCCTGGACCCAGTGGCAGGGGACTAATGAAGCTTTCTTT. The rearrangement links TRBV30 to TRBJ1-1, with D possibly matching TRBD1 (6 bases). The germline V and J ends were trimmed by 4 bases and 7 bases, with 19 bases remaining between them. The V gene's germline CDR1 is GTSNPN and CDR2 SVGIG (reference sequence). The CDR3 has 14 residues.

In its sample, this clone was seen a few times. The chain couples TRBV6-2 or TRBV6-3 to TRBJ1-5; TRBD1 might be the D (6 bases). This CDR3 comprises 15 residues. The ends were cut back, 2 bases at V and 6 bases at J, with 14 bases in the middle. Germline V gives CDR1 MNHEY, CDR2 SVGEGT. The CDR3 DNA reads as TGTGCCAGCAGTTACGATGGGACAAATGGTCAGCCCCAGCATTTT. It specifies CASSYDGTNGQPQHF.

In DNA form, the CDR3 reads TGTGCCAGCAGTGAATTTCTTGGCTACACCTTC. It yields the protein CASSEFLGYTF. The chain carries TRBV6-1 and TRBJ1-2; D is undetermined. In germline, CDR1 is MNHNS, CDR2 SASEGT. V lost 2 bases and J 7 bases, leaving 5 bases between the germline ends. This CDR3 spans 11 amino acids.

This chain links TRBV4-3 with TRBJ1-1, with 7 bases lining up with TRBD1. Germline V lookup: CDR1 LGHNA, CDR2 YSLEER. V was pared by 4 bases and J by 4 bases, with 12 bases of the junction left unmatched. The CDR3 consists of 16 residues. CDR3 sequence (DNA): TGCGCCAGCAGCCTAGAATACAGGGGTTCAGGCACTGAAGCTTTCTTT. It translates to CASSLEYRGSGTEAFF.

This sequence joins TRBV12-5 and TRBJ1-5; a weak D match, TRBD1 (5 bases). Trimming took 0 bases from V and 2 from J, leaving 14 bases between them. CDR3 length: 17 residues. Germline values: CDR1 LGHNT, CDR2 FRNRAP. This CDR3 is CASGLVLGREGNQPQHF. The DNA for the CDR3 is TGTGCTAGTGGTTTGGTTCTGGGCAGGGAGGGCAATCAGCCCCAGCATTTT.

The chain employs TRBV6-2 or TRBV6-3 and TRBJ2-1, with D uncertain. The germline V gene encodes CDR1 MNHEY and CDR2 SVGEGT. The CDR3 has 15 residues. The germline V and J ends were trimmed by 2 bases and 5 bases, with 13 bases remaining between them. The CDR3 DNA reads TGTGCCAGCAGTTACGGTATGAGGAAAAACAATGAGCAGTTCTTC. Translation gives CASSYGMRKNNEQFF.

The chain joins TRBV18 to TRBJ1-4; perhaps TRBD1 as D (6 bases). With 1 base removed from V and 1 base from J, the gap between germline ends came to 13 bases. From germline, CDR1 is KGHSH and CDR2 LQKENI. The CDR3 length is 17 residues. CDR3 in DNA: TGTGCCAGCTCACCACGCTACAGGGAAATAACTAATGAAAAACTGTTTTTT. Its translation: CASSPRYREITNEKLFF. The whole variable domain, filled in from reference TRBV18 and TRBJ1-4, reads NAGVMQNPRHLVRRRGQEARLRCSPMKGHSHVYWYRQLPEEGLKFMVYLQKENIIDESGMPKERFSAEFPKEGPSILRIQQVVRGDSAAYFCASSPRYREITNEKLFFGSGTQLSVL.

CDR3 DNA sequence: TGTGCCAGCTCACCACCGGGGTTGCAGGGGGCGTACGAGCAGTACTTC. This encodes CASSPPGLQGAYEQYF. The chain carries TRBV18 and TRBJ2-7; the match to TRBD1 covers 8 bases. Trimming cost V 0 bases and J 4 bases; bases outside gene matches: 8. Germline loops: CDR1 KGHSH, CDR2 LQKENI. The CDR3 spans 16 residues.

The chain combines TRBV7-9 with TRBJ2-2; 13 bases fit TRBD2. The CDR3 covers 16 residues. Trimming cost V 5 bases and J 4 bases; bases outside gene matches: 4. Per the germline V gene, CDR1 is SEHNR and CDR2 is FQNEAQ (reference sequence). CDR3 amino acids: CASSGGTSGITGELFF. CDR3 bases: TGTGCCAGCAGCGGGGGGACTAGCGGGATCACCGGGGAGCTGTTTTTT. Drawing the rest from reference TRBV7-9 and TRBJ2-2, the complete variable domain is DTGVSQNPRHKITKRGQNVTFRCDPISEHNRLYWYRQTLGQGPEFLTYFQNEAQLEKSRLLSDRFSAERPKGSFSTLEIQRTEQGDSAMYLCASSGGTSGITGELFFGEGSRLTVL.

The chain uses TRBV3-1 (or the pseudogene TRBV3-2) and TRBJ2-1; maybe TRBD2 (5 bases). CDR3 length: 16 amino acids. Trimming stripped 0 bases from V and 2 bases from J, with 11 bases between. Looked up from germline, CDR1 is LGHDT and CDR2 is YNNKEL (reference sequence). In DNA, the CDR3 is TGTGCCAGCAGCCAAGAGGGGAGCGGCCCCTACAATGAGCAGTTCTTC. Encoded protein: CASSQEGSGPYNEQFF.